The TCR beta chain described here comes from a study of cytomegalovirus exposure and HLA in healthy donors. CDR3 size: 20 residues. Germline loops: CDR1 MDHEN, CDR2 SYDVKM. V was pared by 5 bases and J by 4 bases, with 17 bases of the junction left unmatched. PCR used 60 Vbeta primers and 13 Jbeta primers. Generated by immunoSEQ multiplex PCR, the TCRdb table keeps only in-frame clones and is missing some. The sample contains about 270,000 clones, roughly 70% of which appear only once. With regard to this clone: The antigen remains undetermined.

Overall study findings and caveats: Fewer N-insertions than the approximately 610-donor mean were reportedly shown by an Asian-associated ancestry cluster in a later analysis. Later analysis identified a missense DCLRE1C variant that was linked to TCR beta V- and J-gene trimming. Cytomegalovirus status was reportedly diagnosed by the classifier with high sensitivity and specificity.

Donors counted as nominally healthy when sampled, yet unrecorded immune exposures were likely. This clonotype was obtained from a female donor in good health and CMV-seronegative. The rearrangement uses TRBV28 and TRBJ2-1; 13 bases align to TRBD2. What was sequenced was PBMCs. The DNA for the CDR3 is TGTGCCAGCAGTACAACCCCAAGGACTAGCGGGAGATTGTATTACAATGAGCAGTTCTTC. Its protein product is CASSTTPRTSGRLYYNEQFF.